Sequencing of this T cell receptor (beta chain) was carried out in a study of blood T cell repertoires in COVID-19. Study at large: From the United States, Italy and Spain came samples of acute and convalescent COVID-19.

TCRdb's copy holds only in-frame clones and misses some; the assay was immunoSEQ multiplex PCR. The sample has 150,000 to 160,000 clones, approximately 80% seen once; the top ten hold 9.5% to 13%. The CDR3 totals 15 residues. Sequenced input: peripheral blood. The TCR originated in a woman in her sixties or seventies with COVID-19, enrolled during active disease. J is TRBJ1-2 and V is TRBV21-1; TRBD1 reflects the table's D call only, with no check against the DNA. TRBV21-1 is designated a pseudogene. CDR3 loop: CAALQGNYFNYGYTF. The CDR3, as DNA: TGTGCAGCTCTACAGGGGAATTATTTTAACTATGGCTACACCTTC.